The source of this TCR beta chain is a study of cytomegalovirus exposure and HLA in healthy donors. Study-wide background: A subsequent analysis stated that the approximately 120 validation repertoires were run on the same platform as the roughly 710 first-cohort repertoires. Study-wide results and caveats: Reportedly, diagnosis of cytomegalovirus status by the classifier showed high specificity and sensitivity.

Germline-derived CDR1 and CDR2 are ENHRY and SYGVKD. The CDR3 spans 12 residues. The V end lost 9 bases, the J end lost 5 bases, and 14 bases lay between the germline ends. With respect to this clone: Its antigen remains unidentified.

Only in-frame clones appear in the TCRdb table, and some are missing; sequencing was by immunoSEQ multiplex PCR. The sample has about 72,000 clones; 90% to 95% are singletons. The receptor was derived from a woman aged 18-29 years in good health and CMV-seropositive. This chain connects TRBV10-3 to TRBJ2-7; TRBD1 is a possible D gene (5 bases). The sequenced material came from PBMCs. As DNA, the CDR3 is TGTGCCATTAGTAATGAAGGGGACGAGCAGTACTTC. It specifies CAISNEGDEQYF.